Shown below are 25 T cell receptor beta chains from a single sample sequenced in a study of T cell changes during pregnancy in multiple sclerosis. Sequenced by immunoSEQ multiplex PCR; TCRdb stores in-frame clones only, minus some. In the table there are 35,000 to 45,000 clones, 70% to 90% of which are singletons. The sequencing used CD4+ T cells from peripheral blood mononuclear cells, collected before pregnancy. These TCRs come from a female donor with multiple sclerosis, enrolled in a pregnancy study.

V gene TRBV5-5 combines with J gene TRBJ2-7; 9 nucleotides line up with TRBD1. V gave up 1 base and J gave up 2 bases; unmatched junction bases: 7. CDR1 and CDR2 from the germline V gene are SGHKS and YYEKEE (reference sequence). This CDR3 has 16 amino acids. This chain's CDR3 is CASSLQDRGRTYEQYF. DNA for the CDR3: TGTGCCAGCAGCTTGCAAGACAGGGGGAGAACCTACGAGCAGTACTTC.

V and J are TRBV5-1 and TRBJ1-6; D is possibly TRBD1 (5 bases). Trimming took off 4 bases at V and 8 bases at J, with 19 bases between the two ends. CDR1 and CDR2 from the germline V gene are SGHRS and YFSETQ. CDR3 length: 16 residues. As DNA, the CDR3 is TGCGCCAGCAGCCCCGTTGCCAGGCAAGGGGATTCACCCCTCCACTTT. Its translation is CASSPVARQGDSPLHF. Full variable domain (missing parts from reference TRBV5-1 and TRBJ1-6): KAGVTQTPRYLIKTRGQQVTLSCSPISGHRSVSWYQQTPGQGLQFLFEYFSETQRNKGNFPGRFSGRQFSNSRSEMNVSTLELGDSALYLCASSPVARQGDSPLHFGNGTRLTVT.

This clone occurred a few times. The chain is built from TRBV19 and TRBJ1-2; unclear D gene. Trimming removed 3 bases from V and 3 bases from J, with 11 bases in between. The V gene's germline CDR1 is LNHDA and CDR2 SQIVND (reference sequence). CDR3 size: 14 residues. CDR3 coding DNA: TGTGCCAGTAGTATTGGGTGGGGAGACTATGGCTACACCTTC. This encodes CASSIGWGDYGYTF. The full variable domain, rest sourced from reference TRBV19 and TRBJ1-2, is DGGITQSPKYLFRKEGQNVTLSCEQNLNHDAMYWYRQDPGQGLRLIYYSQIVNDFQKGDIAEGYSVSREKKESFPLTVTSAQKNPTAFYLCASSIGWGDYGYTFGSGTRLTVV.

As for this clone: One end of the junction fails to match germline, which may point to a read error. The chain is built from TRBV7-7 and TRBJ2-7; 9 bases map to TRBD1. CDR1 and CDR2 (germline): SSHAT, FNYEAQ (reference sequence). The CDR3 sequence is 13 residues long. CDR3 region: CASSSDRGGEQYF. Written as DNA, the CDR3 is TGTGCTAGCAGCTCGGACAGGGGCGGCGAGCAGTACTTC.

The chain links TRBV7-9 to TRBJ2-7, with D possibly TRBD1 on 6 matching bases. V was trimmed by 3 bases and J by 6 bases, leaving 12 bases between them. CDR1 is SEHNR and CDR2 is FQNEAQ in the germline V gene (reference sequence). CDR3 length: 13 residues. Here the CDR3 reads CASSFTGTGEQYF. CDR3 sequence (DNA): TGTGCCAGCAGCTTCACAGGGACGGGCGAGCAGTACTTC. Drawing the rest from reference TRBV7-9 and TRBJ2-7, the complete variable domain is DTGVSQNPRHKITKRGQNVTFRCDPISEHNRLYWYRQTLGQGPEFLTYFQNEAQLEKSRLLSDRFSAERPKGSFSTLEIQRTEQGDSAMYLCASSFTGTGEQYFGPGTRLTVT.

V usage is TRBV27 and J usage is TRBJ1-1; D unresolved. Germline values: CDR1 MNHEY, CDR2 SMNVEV (reference sequence). Trimming removed 1 base at V and 4 bases at J, with 4 bases between. The CDR3 totals 12 residues. The CDR3 region is CASSLYGTEAFF. Here the CDR3 DNA reads TGTGCCAGCAGTTTATACGGCACTGAAGCTTTCTTT.

The chain couples TRBV28 to TRBJ2-3; 9 nucleotides line up with TRBD2. Per germline, CDR1 MDHEN and CDR2 SYDVKM. The trim removed 4 bases at V and 1 base at J, leaving 6 bases unmatched. This CDR3 spans 16 amino acids. The CDR3 here is CASSSKTSGGTDTQYF. The CDR3 DNA sequence: TGTGCCAGCAGTTCCAAGACTAGCGGAGGCACAGATACGCAGTATTTT.

This chain uses TRBV7-2 with TRBJ2-1, with 8 bases fitting TRBD2. Germline CDR1 and CDR2: SGHTA and FQGNSA. V was pared by 5 bases and J by 5 bases, with 14 bases of the junction left unmatched. This CDR3 is 17 amino acids long. CDR3 sequence (DNA): TGTGCCAGCAGCCCGGGTGTCGGGCTAGCGGGTCACAATGAGCAGTTCTTC. Translation: CASSPGVGLAGHNEQFF. The full variable domain, with the rest looked up from reference TRBV7-2 and TRBJ2-1, is GAGVSQSPSNKVTEKGKDVELRCDPISGHTALYWYRQSLGQGLEFLIYFQGNSAPDKSGLPSDRFSAERTGGSVSTLTIQRTQQEDSAVYLCASSPGVGLAGHNEQFFGPGTRLTVL.

This clone is a singleton in its sample. The chain uses TRBV2 and TRBJ2-5; D is undetermined. Germline V gives CDR1 SNHLY, CDR2 FYNNEI. This CDR3 spans 12 amino acids. The V and J ends lost 5 bases and 5 bases respectively, with 9 bases between them. The CDR3 loop reads CASSTLEETQYF. Here the CDR3 DNA reads TGTGCCAGCAGTACGCTTGAGGAGACCCAGTACTTC.

The chain has TRBV9 and TRBJ2-3; tentative D call: TRBD1 (6 bases). The CDR3 totals 14 residues. CDR1 and CDR2 from the germline V gene are SGDLS and YYNGEE. Trimming stripped 4 bases from V and 4 bases from J, with 13 bases between. CDR3 nucleotides: TGTGCCAGCAGCTGGGGGCTGGGGGCAGATACGCAGTATTTT. Translated, it gives CASSWGLGADTQYF.

The V call is TRBV7-2, the J call TRBJ2-7; 8 bases map to TRBD2. This CDR3 is 15 amino acids long. V gave up 0 bases and J gave up 3 bases; unmatched junction bases: 4. Germline V gene data show CDR1 as SGHTA and CDR2 as FQGNSA. Written as DNA, the CDR3 is TGTGCCAGCAGCTTAGCTAGCGGGGATTTCTACGAGCAGTACTTC. Translated: CASSLASGDFYEQYF.

This clone was observed a handful of times. In DNA form, the CDR3 reads TGTGCCAGCAGCTTAGCGGCGGTGAACACTGAAGCTTTCTTT. It codes for CASSLAAVNTEAFF. The V call is TRBV7-9, the J call TRBJ1-1; D call uncertain. From germline, CDR1 is SEHNR and CDR2 FQNEAQ (reference sequence). The V end was cut by 0 bases, the J end by 0 bases, with 5 bases between. The CDR3 length is 14 residues.

This chain links TRBV5-1 with TRBJ1-3, with 8 nucleotides matching TRBD1. V lost 4 bases and J lost 7; bases outside the gene matches: 22. Germline CDR1 and CDR2: SGHRS and YFSETQ. The CDR3 is made up of 19 amino acids. DNA for the CDR3: TGCGCCAGCAGCCGCACCCCTCACAGGGGGAAGGAGACAAGGAACACCATATATTTT. Amino acid sequence: CASSRTPHRGKETRNTIYF.

The V gene is TRBV7-3, the J gene TRBJ1-1; 9 bases match TRBD1. Germline CDR1 is SGHTA and CDR2 is FQGTGA. V was pared by 2 bases and J by 1 base, with 2 bases of the junction left unmatched. The CDR3 is made up of 15 amino acids. CDR3 DNA: TGTGCCAGCAGCTTAGGGGGACAGGGGAACACTGAAGCTTTCTTT. It is translated as CASSLGGQGNTEAFF. The full variable domain, completed using reference TRBV7-3 and TRBJ1-1, is GAGVSQTPSNKVTEKGKYVELRCDPISGHTALYWYRQSLGQGPEFLIYFQGTGAADDSGLPNDRFFAVRPEGSVSTLKIQRTERGDSAVYLCASSLGGQGNTEAFFGQGTRLTVV.

This clone was picked up one time. The rearrangement links TRBV19 to TRBJ1-1, with 11 bases lining up with TRBD1. Germline V CDR1 and CDR2: LNHDA, SQIVND (reference sequence). J lost 2 bases, V lost 6 bases, and 14 bases had no gene match. The CDR3 runs to 18 residues. CDR3: CASRSGTGGRGRNTEAFF. Written as DNA, the CDR3 is TGTGCCAGTAGATCCGGGACAGGGGGACGGGGCCGAAACACTGAAGCTTTCTTT.

The chain links TRBV7-8 to TRBJ2-7; 10 bases are a match to TRBD2. Unmatched junction bases numbered 11, after V lost 5 bases and J lost 1 base. Per germline, CDR1 SGHVS and CDR2 FQNEAQ. The CDR3 contains 17 residues. The chain's CDR3 is CASSPRRLAGVSYEQYF. In DNA, the CDR3 is TGTGCCAGCAGCCCTCGGAGGCTAGCGGGGGTTTCCTACGAGCAGTACTTC.

The chain links TRBV6-1 to TRBJ1-2; 8 nucleotides align to TRBD1. Germline-derived CDR1 and CDR2 are MNHNS and SASEGT. The J segment lost 7 bases and the V segment lost 6 bases, leaving 10 bases of the junction unmatched. This CDR3 spans 14 amino acids. The CDR3 DNA is TGTGCCAGCAGAAGCTGGACAGGGCCTGGTGGCTACACCTTC. Amino acid sequence: CASRSWTGPGGYTF.

The rearrangement joins TRBV7-3 to TRBJ2-3, with 7 nucleotides matching TRBD1. Germline V gives CDR1 SGHTA, CDR2 FQGTGA. J gave up 0 bases and V 5 bases, and 5 bases lay outside the gene matches. This CDR3 is built from 15 residues. CDR3 protein: CASSPVGGSTDTQYF. CDR3 sequence (DNA): TGTGCCAGCAGCCCGGTAGGGGGCAGCACAGATACGCAGTATTTT.

The CDR3 protein is CASSYSPSTEAFF. CDR3 in DNA: TGTGCCAGCAGTTACTCGCCTAGCACTGAAGCTTTCTTT. The chain links TRBV6-5 to TRBJ1-1; D not resolved. The CDR3 loop spans 13 amino acids. Per germline, CDR1 MNHEY and CDR2 SVGAGI. Trimming pared 0 bases from V and 4 bases from J, leaving 6 bases between.

This chain links TRBV11-2 with TRBJ2-1; 12 bases align to TRBD2. The CDR3 has 18 residues. The germline CDR1 and CDR2 sequences are SGHAT and FQNNGV. Trimming took 1 base from V and 4 from J; bases not matched to a gene: 8. The CDR3 coding sequence is TGTGCCAGCAGCTTAGTGGCCCTAGCGGGGGGGTATTACAATGAGCAGTTCTTC. Translating gives CASSLVALAGGYYNEQFF.

The gene calls are TRBV15 and TRBJ2-7, with 7 bases fitting TRBD1. Trimming took 1 base from V and 0 from J; bases not matched to a gene: 6. The CDR3 length is 16 residues. CDR1 and CDR2 from the germline V gene are LNHNV and YYDKDF (reference sequence). The chain's CDR3 is CATSRGTGTVSYEQYF. The CDR3 DNA sequence: TGTGCCACCAGCAGAGGAACCGGGACAGTCTCCTACGAGCAGTACTTC.

V gene TRBV2 combines with J gene TRBJ2-7; D is uncertain. Germline V gene lookup returns CDR1 SNHLY and CDR2 FYNNEI. The CDR3 is 11 residues long. CDR3 in amino acids: CAGGPFYEQYF. In DNA, the CDR3 is TGTGCTGGCGGCCCCTTCTACGAGCAGTACTTC.

The chain has TRBV27 and TRBJ1-1; no firm D call. The V and J ends lost 3 bases and 1 base respectively, with 9 bases between them. There are 14 residues in the CDR3. Germline assignment: CDR1 MNHEY and CDR2 SMNVEV (reference sequence). The DNA of the CDR3 is TGTGCCAGCAGTTTGCGGCAGCAGAACACTGAAGCTTTCTTT. Protein: CASSLRQQNTEAFF.

The V call is TRBV5-1, the J call TRBJ1-2; 11 bases agree with TRBD1. V lost 1 base, J lost 8 bases, and 7 bases stayed unmatched. The CDR3 has 15 amino acids. CDR1 SGHRS and CDR2 YFSETQ come from the germline V gene. The CDR3 coding sequence is TGCGCCAGCAGCTTGAGAGGACAGGGGGCGCGGGGCTACACCTTC. It translates to CASSLRGQGARGYTF. The full variable domain, with the rest looked up from reference TRBV5-1 and TRBJ1-2, is KAGVTQTPRYLIKTRGQQVTLSCSPISGHRSVSWYQQTPGQGLQFLFEYFSETQRNKGNFPGRFSGRQFSNSRSEMNVSTLELGDSALYLCASSLRGQGARGYTFGSGTRLTVV.

This clone was picked up a small number of times. The J gene is TRBJ1-1, the V gene TRBV28; 8 bases are shared with TRBD1. The CDR3 sequence is 14 residues long. In germline, CDR1 is MDHEN, CDR2 SYDVKM. V was pared by 7 bases and J by 4 bases, with 8 bases of the junction left unmatched. CDR3 DNA sequence: TGTGCCAGCATCTCCCGACAGGGGACCACTGAAGCTTTCTTT. Translation: CASISRQGTTEAFF.